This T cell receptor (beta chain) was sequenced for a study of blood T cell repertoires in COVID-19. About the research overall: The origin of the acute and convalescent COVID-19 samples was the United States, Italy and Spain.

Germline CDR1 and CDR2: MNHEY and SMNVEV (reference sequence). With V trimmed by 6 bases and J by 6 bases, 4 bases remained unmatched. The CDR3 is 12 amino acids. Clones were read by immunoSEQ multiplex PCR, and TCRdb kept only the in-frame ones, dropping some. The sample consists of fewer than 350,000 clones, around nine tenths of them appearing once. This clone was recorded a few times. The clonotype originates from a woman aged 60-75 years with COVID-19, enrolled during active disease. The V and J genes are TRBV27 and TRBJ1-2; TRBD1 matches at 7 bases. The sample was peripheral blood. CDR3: CASRTGSNGYTF. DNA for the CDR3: TGTGCCAGCAGGACAGGGTCTAATGGCTACACCTTC.